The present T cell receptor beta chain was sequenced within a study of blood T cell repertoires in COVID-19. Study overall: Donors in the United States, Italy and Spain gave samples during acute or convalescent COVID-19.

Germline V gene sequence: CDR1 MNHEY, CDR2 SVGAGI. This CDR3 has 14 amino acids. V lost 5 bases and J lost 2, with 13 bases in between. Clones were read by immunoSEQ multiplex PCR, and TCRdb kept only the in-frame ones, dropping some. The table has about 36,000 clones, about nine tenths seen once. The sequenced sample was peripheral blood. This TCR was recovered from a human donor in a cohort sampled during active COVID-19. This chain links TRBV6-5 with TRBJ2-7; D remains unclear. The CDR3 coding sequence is TGTGCCAGCAGTAGCTCACGTTTGACCTACGAGCAGTACTTC. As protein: CASSSSRLTYEQYF.